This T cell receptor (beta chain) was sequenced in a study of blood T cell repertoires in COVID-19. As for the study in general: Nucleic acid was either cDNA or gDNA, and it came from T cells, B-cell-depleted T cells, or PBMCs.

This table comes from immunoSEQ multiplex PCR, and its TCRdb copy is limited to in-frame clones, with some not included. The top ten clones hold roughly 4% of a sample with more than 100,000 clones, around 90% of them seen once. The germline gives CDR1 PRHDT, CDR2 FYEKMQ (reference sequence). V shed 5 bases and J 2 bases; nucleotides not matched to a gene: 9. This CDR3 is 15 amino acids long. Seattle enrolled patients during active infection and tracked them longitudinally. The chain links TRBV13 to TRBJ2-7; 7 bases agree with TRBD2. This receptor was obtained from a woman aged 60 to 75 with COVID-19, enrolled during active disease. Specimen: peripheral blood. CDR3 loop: CASSHGPGGTYEQYF. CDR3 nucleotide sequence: TGTGCCAGCAGCCACGGGCCGGGGGGTACCTACGAGCAGTACTTC.